Listed below are T cell receptor beta chains from one sample, sequenced in a study of cytomegalovirus exposure and HLA in healthy donors. Using immunoSEQ multiplex PCR, the repertoire was profiled, and TCRdb retains in-frame clones only, with some absent. The sample shows about 190,000 clones, less than 85% of them seen only once. The sample was PBMCs. Receptor source: a man aged 25-45 years in good health and CMV-seropositive. The CDR3 runs from the conserved cysteine through the conserved F or W. Each record gives: D gene, J gene, clone size, V gene, CDR3 DNA, CDR3 protein. D genes are given only for firm matches. Where a row states a size, it is once, few, many or the class of an expanded clone; other rows omit it.

>.|TRBJ1-5|.|TRBV27
TGTGCCAGCAGTACCGGGAGTAGCAATCAGCCCCAGCATTTT
CASSTGSSNQPQHF
>TRBD1|TRBJ1-4|.|TRBV27
TGTGCCAGCAGATCCCAGGGGGCTCCCGAAAAACTGTTTTTT
CASRSQGAPEKLFF
>.|TRBJ2-1|.|TRBV9
TGTGCCAGCAGCGTAGACGGGCGAGGGAGGACCTACAATGAGCAGTTCTTC
CASSVDGRGRTYNEQFF
>TRBD1|TRBJ2-7|.|TRBV28
TGTGCCAGCAGTTTATCGGACAGGGGCTACGAGCAGTACTTC
CASSLSDRGYEQYF
>TRBD2|TRBJ2-1|.|TRBV27
TGTGCCAGCAGTTTACCAGCGGGATCCTCCAATGAGCAGTTCTTC
CASSLPAGSSNEQFF
>TRBD2|TRBJ2-2|.|TRBV19
TGTGCCAGTAGTCCCGTAGCGGGAGTCACCGGGGAGCTGTTTTTT
CASSPVAGVTGELFF
>TRBD2|TRBJ2-7|once|TRBV4-2
TGTGCCAGCAGCCAAGGGGATAGCGGGGTCTACGAGCAGTACTTC
CASSQGDSGVYEQYF
>.|TRBJ1-1|.|TRBV5-1
TGCGCCAGCAGCCCCTGGGGCAGCCCTATGAACACTGAAGCTTTCTTT
CASSPWGSPMNTEAFF
>TRBD2|TRBJ2-1|.|TRBV9
TGTGCCAGCAGCCCCGCGGGAGGGCCCTATGAGCAGTTCTTC
CASSPAGGPYEQFF
>.|TRBJ1-1|.|TRBV9
TGTGCCAGCAGCGGGGGCCAGGGTGAAGCTTTCTTT
CASSGGQGEAFF
>TRBD1|TRBJ2-3|.|TRBV30
TGTGCCTGGAGTGCCGGGTCGGACAGGACAGATACGCAGTATTTT
CAWSAGSDRTDTQYF
>TRBD2|TRBJ2-3|once|TRBV7-8
TGTGCCAGCAGCCCTCGGACTAGCGGGGGGGCGGATACGCAGTATTTT
CASSPRTSGGADTQYF
>TRBD2|TRBJ2-3|few|TRBV5-1
TGCGCCAGCAGCTCTAGCGGGAGGGCCACAGATACGCAGTATTTT
CASSSSGRATDTQYF
>.|TRBJ2-7|.|TRBV7-2
TGTGCCAGCAGCTCAAGCGGTTCCTACGAGCAGTACTTC
CASSSSGSYEQYF
>TRBD1|TRBJ2-3|.|TRBV9
TGTGCCAGCAGCGCGGGACAGCGAACAGATACGCAGTATTTT
CASSAGQRTDTQYF
>.|TRBJ2-1|.|TRBV15
TGTGCCACCAGCAGAGGTCCGCCCCTATACAATGAGCAGTTCTTC
CATSRGPPLYNEQFF
>.|TRBJ1-5|few|TRBV28
TGTGCCAGCAGTTCACAGGGAATTTCTGGTCAGCCCCAGCATTTT
CASSSQGISGQPQHF
>TRBD2|TRBJ2-1|.|TRBV27
TGTGCCAGCAGTTTGGGTAGCGGGGGGGCCCTCTACAATGAGCAGTTCTTC
CASSLGSGGALYNEQFF
>TRBD1|TRBJ1-4|.|TRBV19
TGTGCCACCAAGTATGGGACAGGGCGTGAAAAACTGTTTTTT
CATKYGTGREKLFF
>.|TRBJ1-2|.|TRBV5-8
TGTGCCAGCAGCCCCCTGTCCGCTAACTATGGCTACACCTTC
CASSPLSANYGYTF
>.|TRBJ2-2|.|TRBV18
TGTGCCAGCTCACGACAGGAGAACACCGGGGAGCTGTTTTTT
CASSRQENTGELFF
>TRBD1|TRBJ2-7|few|TRBV7-9
TGTGCCAGCAGCATCGCGGACAGGGCTTCCTACGAGCAGTACTTC
CASSIADRASYEQYF
>.|TRBJ2-7|.|TRBV7-3
TGTGCCAGCACACTACCCAATAACGGCTCCTACGAGCAGTACTTC
CASTLPNNGSYEQYF
>.|TRBJ1-3|.|TRBV9
TGTGCCAGCAGCCTCCCGGAGGACACCATATATTTT
CASSLPEDTIYF
>TRBD2|TRBJ2-3|.|TRBV5-5
TGTGCCAGCAGCTTGGAACTAGCGGGAGTCAGGGGCACAGATACGCAGTATTTT
CASSLELAGVRGTDTQYF
>.|TRBJ2-7|.|TRBV19
TGTGCCAGTAGTATTCGGGGGAGCTCCTACGAGCAGTACTTC
CASSIRGSSYEQYF
>TRBD2|TRBJ2-3|.|TRBV11-3
TGTGCCAGCAGCCCGGGACTAGCGGCGGATACGCAGTATTTT
CASSPGLAADTQYF
>TRBD2|TRBJ2-2|once|TRBV7-9
TGTGCCAGCAGCTCTCTTAGAATAGCGGGAGACACCGGGGAGCTGTTTTTT
CASSSLRIAGDTGELFF
>TRBD2|TRBJ2-1|.|TRBV7-9
TGTGCCAGCAGCACAGCGGGAGGTCAAGAGCAGTTCTTC
CASSTAGGQEQFF
>TRBD2|TRBJ2-1|.|TRBV5-6
TGTGCCAGCAGCTTGTCGGCTAGCGGGAGGGTTTGGGATGAGCAGTTCTTC
CASSLSASGRVWDEQFF
>TRBD1|TRBJ2-6|few|TRBV6-6
TGTGCCAGCAGAGTGGACAGGGCTGGGGCCAACGTCCTGACTTTC
CASRVDRAGANVLTF
>.|TRBJ1-3|.|TRBV7-9
TGTGCCAGCAGCCCCCCCGTCGGACTAGGGGGAAACACCATATATTTT
CASSPPVGLGGNTIYF
>TRBD2|TRBJ2-3|.|TRBV10-3
TGTGCCATCAAGGATAGCGGGGGTGCAGATACGCAGTATTTT
CAIKDSGGADTQYF
>.|TRBJ2-3|.|TRBV14
TGTGCCAGCAGCCAAGACGGACACTCAACAGATACGCAGTATTTT
CASSQDGHSTDTQYF
>TRBD2|TRBJ2-7|.|TRBV14
TGTGCCAGCAGCCAAGCCCGCCTGCGGGAGGGCTACGAGCAGTACTTC
CASSQARLREGYEQYF
>.|TRBJ2-1|.|TRBV4-2
TGTGCCAGCAGCCAAGATGGGGGGGGCGCGGGAAATGAGCAGTTCTTC
CASSQDGGGAGNEQFF
>.|TRBJ1-4|.|TRBV10-3
TGTGCCATCAGTACAGCCCCCGCAACTAATGAAAAACTGTTTTTT
CAISTAPATNEKLFF
>.|TRBJ1-4|.|TRBV28
TGTGCCAGCAGTCCGTTGACTGCAACTAATGAAAAACTGTTTTTT
CASSPLTATNEKLFF
>.|TRBJ2-2|.|TRBV4-2
TGTGCCAGCAGCCAAGAGGTCCGGCGCGGAACGAACACCGGGGAGCTGTTTTTT
CASSQEVRRGTNTGELFF
>.|TRBJ1-2|few|TRBV7-9
TGTGCCAGCAGCTTCAGGGGAGTGGACTATGGCTACACCTTC
CASSFRGVDYGYTF
>TRBD1|TRBJ2-5|.|TRBV20-1
TGCAGCGGCCGGGACAGGGGTGAGCAGTACTTC
CSGRDRGEQYF
>TRBD1|TRBJ2-2|.|TRBV15
TGTGCCACCAGCAGACAACCGGGACAGGGTCACGGGGAGCTGTTTTTT
CATSRQPGQGHGELFF
>TRBD2|TRBJ2-7|.|TRBV29-1
TGCAGCGTTGTAACGACTAGCGGTAGGGGCGAGCAGTACTTC
CSVVTTSGRGEQYF
>.|TRBJ2-5|.|TRBV4-1
TGCGCCAGCAGCCAGGCACTAGGGGGTGGGCAAGAGACCCAGTACTTC
CASSQALGGGQETQYF
>.|TRBJ1-4|few|TRBV28
TGTGCCAGCAGTTTACCAGGGGCAGTTGAAAAACTGTTTTTT
CASSLPGAVEKLFF
>TRBD2|TRBJ2-1|.|TRBV7-2
TGTGCCAGCAGCTTGAGAGGCGGGAGCAATGAGCAGTTCTTC
CASSLRGGSNEQFF
>.|TRBJ2-2|.|TRBV29-1
TGCAGCGTTGAAATGCGCGGGGGCCAGAACACCGGGGAGCTGTTTTTT
CSVEMRGGQNTGELFF
>TRBD1|TRBJ2-7|.|TRBV28
TGTGCCAGCAGAGACCCCGGGACAGGGAACTACGAGCAGTACTTC
CASRDPGTGNYEQYF
>.|TRBJ1-5|once|TRBV21-1
TGTGCCAGCAGCAAAGCGCCGCCGGGGGGCCGCGGTCAGCCCCAGCATTTT
CASSKAPPGGRGQPQHF
>TRBD2|TRBJ2-5|.|TRBV28
TGTGCCAGCAGCCAAGCACTAGCGGGCCCGGGAACCCAGTACTTC
CASSQALAGPGTQYF
>.|TRBJ1-1|.|TRBV30
TGTGCCTGGAGTCCACGACAAGGGGGAGGGAAGAACACTGAAGCTTTCTTT
CAWSPRQGGGKNTEAFF
>.|TRBJ1-2|.|TRBV4-2
TGTGCCAGCAGCCAAGATCAGGGGAACTATGGCTACACCTTC
CASSQDQGNYGYTF
>TRBD1|TRBJ1-5|.|TRBV19
TGTGCCAGTAGTATCCAGGACAGGGGGAGTCAGCCCCAGCATTTT
CASSIQDRGSQPQHF
>.|TRBJ1-2|few|TRBV10-3
TGTGCCATCAGTGATGGCCGCAACTATGGCTACACCTTC
CAISDGRNYGYTF
>TRBD1|TRBJ1-2|.|TRBV5-4
TGTGCCAGCAGGTCTGCCAGGGACAGGAGCTCTCTGCTTGGCTACACCTTC
CASRSARDRSSLLGYTF